Shown below are 9 T cell receptor beta chains from a single sample sequenced in a study of T cells in localized non-small cell lung cancer. Sequenced by immunoSEQ multiplex PCR; TCRdb stores in-frame clones only, minus some. The sample includes roughly 84,000 clones, around nine tenths seen only once; the top ten take about 20%. Source: peripheral blood, taken before any cancer treatment. These receptors were taken from a woman aged 35 to 70 with stage I squamous cell lung carcinoma.

The rearrangement uses TRBV5-6 and TRBJ1-1, with D possibly TRBD1 on 5 matching bases. V lost 7 bases and J lost 2, with 18 bases in between. In germline, CDR1 is SGHDT, CDR2 YYEEEE. The CDR3 runs to 15 residues. The CDR3: CASRQRGGFNTEAFF. For the CDR3, the DNA is TGTGCCAGCCGACAGCGGGGGGGTTTCAACACTGAAGCTTTCTTT.

Only one count was recorded for this clone. The chain carries TRBV5-6 and TRBJ2-7; D uncertain. The V gene lost 4 bases and the J gene lost 0 bases, with 17 bases spanning the gap. The germline CDR1 and CDR2 sequences are SGHDT and YYEEEE. The CDR3 totals 16 residues. The CDR3 coding sequence is TGTGCCAGCAGCGGTGTTGTTGACGCAGGCTCCTACGAGCAGTACTTC. Its translation: CASSGVVDAGSYEQYF.

CDR3 nucleotide sequence: TGTGCCAGCTCACCTGGGACAGAGAACACTGAAGCTTTCTTT. Translating it yields CASSPGTENTEAFF. The chain recombines TRBV18 with TRBJ1-1; 7 bases match TRBD1. This CDR3 region has 14 residues. Looked up from germline, CDR1 is KGHSH and CDR2 is LQKENI. V lost 3 bases to trimming and J lost 1 base; unmatched junction nucleotides: 2.

V usage is TRBV18 and J usage is TRBJ1-4; 7 bases are a match to TRBD1. V shed 3 bases and J 5 bases; nucleotides not matched to a gene: 6. The CDR3 contains 15 residues. Germline CDR1 is KGHSH and CDR2 is LQKENI. The CDR3 region is CASSPRGQYNEKLFF. For the CDR3, the DNA is TGTGCCAGCTCACCGAGGGGACAGTACAATGAAAAACTGTTTTTT.

This clone was found once. The CDR3 DNA sequence: TGTGCCAGCGTAAACCCTGGACCCTCCGGCTATGGCTACACCTTC. It is translated as CASVNPGPSGYGYTF. The V gene is TRBV6-5, the J gene TRBJ1-2; unclear D gene. The CDR3 loop spans 15 amino acids. Germline assignment: CDR1 MNHEY and CDR2 SVGAGI. V shed 8 bases and J shed 4 bases, with 20 bases lying between them.

This clone was counted once. This chain connects TRBV5-1 to TRBJ1-4; D is unclear. From germline, CDR1 is SGHRS and CDR2 YFSETQ. The length of the CDR3 is 14 residues. V lost 1 base, J lost 0 bases, and 4 bases lay in between. CDR3 in amino acids: CASSLSATNEKLFF. The CDR3 region has the DNA TGCGCCAGCAGCTTGTCTGCAACTAATGAAAAACTGTTTTTT. The complete variable domain, with remaining parts taken from reference TRBV5-1 and TRBJ1-4, reads KAGVTQTPRYLIKTRGQQVTLSCSPISGHRSVSWYQQTPGQGLQFLFEYFSETQRNKGNFPGRFSGRQFSNSRSEMNVSTLELGDSALYLCASSLSATNEKLFFGSGTQLSVL.

The table lists this clone with a few counts. The chain employs TRBV7-9 and TRBJ2-7; 12 bases align to TRBD2. With V trimmed by 5 bases and J by 3 bases, 5 bases remained unmatched. CDR1 and CDR2 (germline): SEHNR, FQNEAQ (reference sequence). The CDR3 extends over 15 amino acids. CDR3 amino acids: CASSHWTSGVYEQYF. Written as DNA, the CDR3 is TGTGCCAGCAGCCACTGGACTAGCGGGGTCTACGAGCAGTACTTC.

The gene calls are TRBV4-2 and TRBJ2-1; 8 bases match TRBD2. Germline loops: CDR1 LGHNA, CDR2 YNFKEQ. The CDR3 is 21 residues long. Losses at the gene ends were 3 bases for V and 0 bases for J; bases not matched to a gene: 19. CDR3 in DNA: TGTGCCAGCAGCCAGGTATTAGTGGAGCGGGGGCCCTCCACCTCCTACAATGAGCAGTTCTTC. This encodes CASSQVLVERGPSTSYNEQFF.

This rearrangement joins TRBV30 to TRBJ2-2, with 7 bases fitting TRBD1. The CDR3 runs 15 residues. CDR1 GTSNPN and CDR2 SVGIG come from the germline V gene (reference sequence). After removal of 4 bases from V and 2 bases from J, the junction contained 7 bases not matched to a gene. The CDR3 sequence: CAWKRGHGNTGELFF. The CDR3, as DNA: TGTGCCTGGAAAAGGGGGCACGGAAACACCGGGGAGCTGTTTTTT. Full variable domain (rest looked up from reference TRBV30 and TRBJ2-2): SQTIHQWPATLVQPVGSPLSLECTVEGTSNPNLYWYRQAAGRGLQLLFYSVGIGQISSEVPQNLSASRPQDRQFILSSKKLLLSDSGFYLCAWKRGHGNTGELFFGEGSRLTVL.